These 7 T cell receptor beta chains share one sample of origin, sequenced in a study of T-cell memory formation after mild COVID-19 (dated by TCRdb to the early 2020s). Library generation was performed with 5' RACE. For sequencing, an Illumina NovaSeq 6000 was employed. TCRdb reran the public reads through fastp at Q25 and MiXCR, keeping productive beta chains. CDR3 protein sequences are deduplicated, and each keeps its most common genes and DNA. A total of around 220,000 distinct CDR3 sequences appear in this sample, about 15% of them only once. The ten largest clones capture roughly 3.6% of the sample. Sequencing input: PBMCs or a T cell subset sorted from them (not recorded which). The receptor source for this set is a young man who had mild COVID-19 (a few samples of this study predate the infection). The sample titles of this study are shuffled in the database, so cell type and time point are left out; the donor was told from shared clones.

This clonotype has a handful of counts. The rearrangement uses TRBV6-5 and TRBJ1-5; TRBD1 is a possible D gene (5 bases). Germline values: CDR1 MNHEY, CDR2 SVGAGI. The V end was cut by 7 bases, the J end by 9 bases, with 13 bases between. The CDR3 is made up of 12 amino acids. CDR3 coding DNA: TGTGCCAGCAACCCGTGGGGGGGGCCCCAGCATTTT. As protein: CASNPWGGPQHF.

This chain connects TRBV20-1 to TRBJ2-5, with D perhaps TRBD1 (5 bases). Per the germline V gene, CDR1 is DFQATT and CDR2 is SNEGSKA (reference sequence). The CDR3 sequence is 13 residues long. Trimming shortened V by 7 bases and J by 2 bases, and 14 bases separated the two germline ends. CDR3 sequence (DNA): TGCAGTGTGCCAGGTAGGGGACAAGAGACCCAGTACTTC. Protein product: CSVPGRGQETQYF.

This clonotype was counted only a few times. CDR3: CASSLGHQMNTEAFF. In DNA form, the CDR3 reads TGTGCCAGCAGTTTAGGACACCAGATGAACACTGAAGCTTTCTTT. The rearrangement uses TRBV12-3 or TRBV12-4 and TRBJ1-1; D uncertain. The CDR3 consists of 15 residues. V was cut by 1 base and J by 0 bases, with 9 bases left in between.

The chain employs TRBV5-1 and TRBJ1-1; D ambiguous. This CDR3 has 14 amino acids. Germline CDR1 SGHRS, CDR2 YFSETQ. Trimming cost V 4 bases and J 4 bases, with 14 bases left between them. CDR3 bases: TGCGCCAGCAGCAGCTCCGGTGTTTTCACTGAAGCTTTCTTT. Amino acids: CASSSSGVFTEAFF.

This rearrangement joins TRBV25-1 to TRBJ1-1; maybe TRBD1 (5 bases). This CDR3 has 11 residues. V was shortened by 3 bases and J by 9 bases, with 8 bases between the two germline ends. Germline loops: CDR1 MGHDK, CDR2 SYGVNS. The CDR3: CASSDRVKAFF. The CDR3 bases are TGTGCCAGCAGTGACAGGGTTAAAGCTTTCTTT.

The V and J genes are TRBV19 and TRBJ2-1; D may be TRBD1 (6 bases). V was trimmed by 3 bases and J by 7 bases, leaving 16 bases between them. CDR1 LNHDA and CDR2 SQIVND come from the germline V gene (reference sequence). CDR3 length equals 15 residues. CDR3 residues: CASSIGQGSMNEQFF. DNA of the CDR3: TGTGCCAGTAGTATTGGGCAGGGGAGTATGAATGAGCAGTTCTTC. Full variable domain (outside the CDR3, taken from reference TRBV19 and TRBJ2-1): DGGITQSPKYLFRKEGQNVTLSCEQNLNHDAMYWYRQDPGQGLRLIYYSQIVNDFQKGDIAEGYSVSREKKESFPLTVTSAQKNPTAFYLCASSIGQGSMNEQFFGPGTRLTVL.

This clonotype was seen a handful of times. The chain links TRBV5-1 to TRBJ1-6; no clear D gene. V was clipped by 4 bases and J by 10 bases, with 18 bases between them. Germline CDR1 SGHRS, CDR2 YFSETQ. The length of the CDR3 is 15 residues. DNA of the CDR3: TGCGCCAGCAGCAGGTCAGCGGGCGAAGGCTCACCCCTCCACTTT. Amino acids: CASSRSAGEGSPLHF.